The T cell receptor (beta chain) under discussion was sequenced for a study of T cell responses to AZD1222 COVID-19 vaccine (dated by TCRdb to the early 2020s). As for the study more broadly: AZD1222 recipients given second doses at about 4 weeks or at about 12 weeks were pooled, since spike-specific TCR depth and breadth were not found to differ between the two schedules. Enrollment into the trials was organized by age into subgroups of 18-55, 56-69 and 70-plus years, and those subgroups contained about 150, 27 and 61 TCR-sequenced participants, respectively. TCR sequencing was performed for about 250 trial participants, of whom 200 to 220 were given two doses of AZD1222 and around 26 were given two doses of MenACWY control vaccine. Overall results and qualifications from the work: The whole spike protein was spanned by vaccine-associated CD4 TCRs, and dominant responses were seen in regions 160-218 and 743-854. After two AZD1222 doses, spike-specific TCR breadth and depth were significantly higher than at day 0 and than in MenACWY recipients. Only 5 to 7 AZD1222 recipients were SARS-CoV-2 seropositive at baseline, limiting conclusions about previously exposed vaccinees. Because no day 14 peak-response samples were available, the repertoires could be characterized only after the peak T cell response. Participants were mostly white British and included more females than males, and it was suggested by the authors that clonal diversity may have been underestimated. The 56-69-year group was small, and its depth increase did not reach significance, likely because of low power. Epitopes outside the regions mutated in the B.1.351 and B.1.1.7 variants were reportedly recognized by nearly half of the unique spike-specific TCRs.

The CDR3 regions of human TCRbeta chains were analyzed by immunosequencing. The study's processing was this. TCRs in the repertoires were matched against a reference library of SARS-CoV-2-specific TCRs that had been generated with the MIRA antigen-specificity platform. Breadth meant the fraction of unique TCRs that were SARS-CoV-2-associated, whereas depth meant the fraction of total T cells that were SARS-CoV-2-associated. Using the MIRA data, each spike-specific TCR was assigned both to the spike region to which the TCR was reactive and to a CD4 or CD8 class. Log10-transformed breadth and depth values were compared by one-way ANOVA with Sidak's multiple comparisons tests. TCRdb re-hosts the immuneACCESS table, in-frame sequences only. Its copies lack some clones; in the studies checked, an unresolved V gene accounts for under half of them, and the cause for the rest is not known. V and J calls and clone size are copied from that table; D and trimming were computed from the DNA. The sample records some 98,000 clones, approximately 91% of which are singletons. The leading ten clones occupy more than 10% of the sample.

Including cysteine and phenylalanine, the CDR3 has 14 amino acids. The kept DNA is CDR3 alone, 42 bases in frame from the first base. CDR1 is given as MNHEY and CDR2 as SVGAGI, both from the germline V gene. Ends trimmed: V by 7 bases, J by 4 bases; bases unmatched to a gene: 6. Details on this clone: This clone's antigen is unknown. The record has no base qualities; no much larger clone is one base away.

The time point label here, explained by the study, means: baseline before first vaccination. Vaccinee samples came from UK trials COV001 and COV002, including a single-blind randomized controlled phase 2/3 trial of AZD1222 (ChAdOx1 nCoV-19) in healthy adults. For TCRbeta chain sequencing, PBMC samples were collected from trial participants at day 0 and at day 28 after the second dose. This TCR derives from an adult in good health. The rearranged chain carries TRBV6-5 and TRBJ1-2, and 10 junction bases match TRBD1. This sample comprised peripheral blood, obtained on day 0 of AZD1222 vaccination. The CDR3 here reads CASIPGTGVYGYTF. The DNA sequence is as follows: TGTGCCAGCATCCCCGGGACAGGGGTCTATGGCTACACCTTC.